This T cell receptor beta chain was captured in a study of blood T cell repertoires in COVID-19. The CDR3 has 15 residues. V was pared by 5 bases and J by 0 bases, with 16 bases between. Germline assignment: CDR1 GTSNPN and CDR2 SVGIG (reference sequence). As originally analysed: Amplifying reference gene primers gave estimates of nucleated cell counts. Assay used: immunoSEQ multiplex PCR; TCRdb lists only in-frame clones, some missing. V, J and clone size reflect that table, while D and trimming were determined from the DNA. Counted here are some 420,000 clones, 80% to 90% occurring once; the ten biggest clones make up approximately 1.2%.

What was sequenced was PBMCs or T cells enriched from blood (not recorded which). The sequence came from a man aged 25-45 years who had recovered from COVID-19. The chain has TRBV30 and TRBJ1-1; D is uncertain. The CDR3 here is CAWGGRAHMNTEAFF. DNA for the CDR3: TGTGCCTGGGGAGGGAGGGCGCATATGAACACTGAAGCTTTCTTT.